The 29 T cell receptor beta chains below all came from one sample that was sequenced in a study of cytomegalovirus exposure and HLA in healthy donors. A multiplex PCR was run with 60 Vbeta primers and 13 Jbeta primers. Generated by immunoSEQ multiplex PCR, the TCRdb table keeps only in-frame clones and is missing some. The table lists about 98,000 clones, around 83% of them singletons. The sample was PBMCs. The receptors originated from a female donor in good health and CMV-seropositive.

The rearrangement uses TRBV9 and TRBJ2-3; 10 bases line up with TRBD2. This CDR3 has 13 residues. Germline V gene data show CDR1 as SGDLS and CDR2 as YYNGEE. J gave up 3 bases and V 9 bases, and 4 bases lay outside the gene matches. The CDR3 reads CATQREGTDTQYF. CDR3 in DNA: TGTGCCACCCAGCGGGAGGGGACAGATACGCAGTATTTT.

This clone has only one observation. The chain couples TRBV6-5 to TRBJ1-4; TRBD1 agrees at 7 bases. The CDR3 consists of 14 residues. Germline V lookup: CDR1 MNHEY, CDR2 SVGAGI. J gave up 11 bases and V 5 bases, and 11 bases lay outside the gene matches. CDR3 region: CASSLQGPTDKLFF. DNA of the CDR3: TGTGCCAGCAGTCTACAGGGGCCGACGGATAAACTGTTTTTT.

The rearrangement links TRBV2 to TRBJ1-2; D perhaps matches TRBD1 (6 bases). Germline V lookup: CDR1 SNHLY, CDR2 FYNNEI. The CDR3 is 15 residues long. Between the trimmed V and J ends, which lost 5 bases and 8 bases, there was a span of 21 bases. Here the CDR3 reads CASSPTTIDRRGYTF. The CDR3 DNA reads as TGTGCCAGCAGTCCAACGACAATAGACAGGCGCGGCTACACCTTC.

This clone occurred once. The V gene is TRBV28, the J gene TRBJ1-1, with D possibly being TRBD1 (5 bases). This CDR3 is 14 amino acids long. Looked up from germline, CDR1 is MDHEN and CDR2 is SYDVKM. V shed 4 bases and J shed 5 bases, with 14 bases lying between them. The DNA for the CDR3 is TGTGCCAGCAGTTGGGCTGCGGGGGGAACTGAAGCTTTCTTT. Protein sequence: CASSWAAGGTEAFF.

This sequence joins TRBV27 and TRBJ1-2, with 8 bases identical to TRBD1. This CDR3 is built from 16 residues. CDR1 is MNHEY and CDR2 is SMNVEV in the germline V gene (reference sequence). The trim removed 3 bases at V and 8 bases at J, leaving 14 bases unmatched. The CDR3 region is CASSFSPQGAHWGYTF. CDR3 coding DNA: TGTGCCAGCAGTTTTAGCCCGCAGGGGGCCCACTGGGGCTACACCTTC.

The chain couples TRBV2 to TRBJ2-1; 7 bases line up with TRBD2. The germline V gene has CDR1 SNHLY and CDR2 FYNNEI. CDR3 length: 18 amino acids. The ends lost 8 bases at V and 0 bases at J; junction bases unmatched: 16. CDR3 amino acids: CASRIRSGRGSSYNEQFF. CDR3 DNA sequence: TGTGCCAGCCGAATCAGGAGCGGGCGGGGGAGCTCCTACAATGAGCAGTTCTTC.

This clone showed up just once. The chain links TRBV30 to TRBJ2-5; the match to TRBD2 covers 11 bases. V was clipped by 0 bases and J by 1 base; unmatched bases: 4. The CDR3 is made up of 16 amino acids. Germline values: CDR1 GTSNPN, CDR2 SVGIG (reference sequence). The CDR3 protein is CAWSVLTSGGQETQYF. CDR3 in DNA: TGTGCCTGGAGTGTACTAACTAGCGGGGGCCAAGAGACCCAGTACTTC.

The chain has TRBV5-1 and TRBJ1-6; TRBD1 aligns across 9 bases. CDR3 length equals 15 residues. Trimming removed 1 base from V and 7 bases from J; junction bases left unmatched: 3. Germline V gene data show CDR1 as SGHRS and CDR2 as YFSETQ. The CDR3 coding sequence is TGCGCCAGCAGCTTGACAGGGGGCGAGAATTCACCCCTCCACTTT. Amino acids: CASSLTGGENSPLHF.

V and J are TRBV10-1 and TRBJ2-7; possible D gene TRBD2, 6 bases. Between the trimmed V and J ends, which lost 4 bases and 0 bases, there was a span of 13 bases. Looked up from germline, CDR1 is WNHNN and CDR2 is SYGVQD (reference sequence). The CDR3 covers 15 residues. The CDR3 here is CASSVGDGSSYEQYF. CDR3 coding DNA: TGCGCCAGCAGTGTGGGGGACGGGAGCTCCTACGAGCAGTACTTC.

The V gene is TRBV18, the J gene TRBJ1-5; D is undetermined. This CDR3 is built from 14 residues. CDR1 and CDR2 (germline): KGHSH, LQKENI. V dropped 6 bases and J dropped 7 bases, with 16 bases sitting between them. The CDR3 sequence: CASSASLSPQPQHF. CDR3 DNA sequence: TGTGCCAGCTCCGCCTCCCTAAGTCCCCAGCCCCAGCATTTT.

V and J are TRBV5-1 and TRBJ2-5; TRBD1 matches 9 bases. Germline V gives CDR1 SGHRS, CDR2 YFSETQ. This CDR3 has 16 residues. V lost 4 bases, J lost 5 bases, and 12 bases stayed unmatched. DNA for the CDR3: TGCGCCAGCAGCCAGGGGACAGGGACTCATCGGGAGACCCAGTACTTC. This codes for CASSQGTGTHRETQYF.

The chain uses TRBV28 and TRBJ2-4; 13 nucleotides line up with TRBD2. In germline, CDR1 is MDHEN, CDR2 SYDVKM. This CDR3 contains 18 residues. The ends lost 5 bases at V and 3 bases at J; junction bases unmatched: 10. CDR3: CASSGDWTSGSVKNIQYF. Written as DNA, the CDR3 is TGTGCCAGCAGTGGGGACTGGACTAGCGGGAGTGTCAAAAACATTCAGTACTTC.

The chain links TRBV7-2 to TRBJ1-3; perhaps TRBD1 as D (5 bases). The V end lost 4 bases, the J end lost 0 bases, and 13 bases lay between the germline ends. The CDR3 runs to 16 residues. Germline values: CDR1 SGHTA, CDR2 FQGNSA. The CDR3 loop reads CASSSQGSSSGNTIYF. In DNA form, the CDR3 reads TGTGCCAGCAGCTCGCAGGGCAGTAGCTCTGGAAACACCATATATTTT.

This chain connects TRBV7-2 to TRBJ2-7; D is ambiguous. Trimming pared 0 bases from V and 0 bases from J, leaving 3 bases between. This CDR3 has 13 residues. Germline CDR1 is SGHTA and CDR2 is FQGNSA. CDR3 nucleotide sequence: TGTGCCAGCAGCTTAGCGAGCTCCTACGAGCAGTACTTC. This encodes CASSLASSYEQYF.

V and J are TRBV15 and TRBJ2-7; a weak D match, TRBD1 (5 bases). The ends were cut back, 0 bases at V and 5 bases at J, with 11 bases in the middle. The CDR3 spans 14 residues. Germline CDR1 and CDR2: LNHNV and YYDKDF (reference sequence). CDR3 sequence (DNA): TGTGCCACCAGCAGAGATGCGGCCAGGGACGAGCAGTACTTC. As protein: CATSRDAARDEQYF.

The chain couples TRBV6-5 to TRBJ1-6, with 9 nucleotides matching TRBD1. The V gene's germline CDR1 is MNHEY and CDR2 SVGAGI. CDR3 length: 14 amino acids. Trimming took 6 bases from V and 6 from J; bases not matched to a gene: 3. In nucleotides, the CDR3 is TGTGCCAGCAGCATGACAGGGGGTAATTCACCCCTCCACTTT. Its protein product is CASSMTGGNSPLHF.

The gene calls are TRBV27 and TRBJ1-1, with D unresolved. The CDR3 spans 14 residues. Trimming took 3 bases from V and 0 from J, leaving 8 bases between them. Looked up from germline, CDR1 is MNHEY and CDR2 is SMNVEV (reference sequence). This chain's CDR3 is CASSFRNMNTEAFF. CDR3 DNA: TGTGCCAGCAGTTTCAGGAACATGAACACTGAAGCTTTCTTT.

CDR3 sequence: CASSSLSGQINQPQHF. For the CDR3, the DNA is TGTGCCAGTAGTTCCCTTTCTGGACAGATCAATCAGCCCCAGCATTTT. The chain is built from TRBV19 and TRBJ1-5, with D tentatively TRBD1 (6 bases). V lost 5 bases and J lost 3, with 17 bases in between. This CDR3 spans 16 amino acids. Germline V gene sequence: CDR1 LNHDA, CDR2 SQIVND (reference sequence).

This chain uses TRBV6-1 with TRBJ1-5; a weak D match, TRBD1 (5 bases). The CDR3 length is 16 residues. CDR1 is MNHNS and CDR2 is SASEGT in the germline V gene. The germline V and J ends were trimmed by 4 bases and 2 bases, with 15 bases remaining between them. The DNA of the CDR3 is TGTGCCAGCAGTGTCCGGGACTGGGGGGGCAATCAGCCCCAGCATTTT. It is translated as CASSVRDWGGNQPQHF.

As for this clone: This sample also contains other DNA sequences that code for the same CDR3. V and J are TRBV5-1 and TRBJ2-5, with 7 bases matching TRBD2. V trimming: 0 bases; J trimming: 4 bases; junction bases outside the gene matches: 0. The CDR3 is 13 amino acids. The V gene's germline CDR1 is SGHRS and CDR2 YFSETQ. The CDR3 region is CASSLAGGETQYF. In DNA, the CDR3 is TGCGCCAGCAGCTTGGCGGGAGGAGAGACCCAGTACTTC. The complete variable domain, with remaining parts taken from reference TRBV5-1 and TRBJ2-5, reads KAGVTQTPRYLIKTRGQQVTLSCSPISGHRSVSWYQQTPGQGLQFLFEYFSETQRNKGNFPGRFSGRQFSNSRSEMNVSTLELGDSALYLCASSLAGGETQYFGPGTRLLVL.

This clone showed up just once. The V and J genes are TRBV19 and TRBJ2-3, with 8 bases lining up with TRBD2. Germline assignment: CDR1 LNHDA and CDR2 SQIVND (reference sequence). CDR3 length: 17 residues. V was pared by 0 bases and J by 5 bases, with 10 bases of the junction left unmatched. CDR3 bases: TGTGCCAGTAGTATAGATACTAGCGGAAACTTGGGAGATACGCAGTATTTT. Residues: CASSIDTSGNLGDTQYF. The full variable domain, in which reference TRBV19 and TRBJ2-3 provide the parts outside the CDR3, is DGGITQSPKYLFRKEGQNVTLSCEQNLNHDAMYWYRQDPGQGLRLIYYSQIVNDFQKGDIAEGYSVSREKKESFPLTVTSAQKNPTAFYLCASSIDTSGNLGDTQYFGPGTRLTVL.

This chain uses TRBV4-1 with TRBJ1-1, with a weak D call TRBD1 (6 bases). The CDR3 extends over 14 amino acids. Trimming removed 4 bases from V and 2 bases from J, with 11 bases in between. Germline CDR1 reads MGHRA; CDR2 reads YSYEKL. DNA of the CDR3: TGCGCCAGCAGCCGCGGACAGTTAAACACTGAAGCTTTCTTT. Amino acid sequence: CASSRGQLNTEAFF.

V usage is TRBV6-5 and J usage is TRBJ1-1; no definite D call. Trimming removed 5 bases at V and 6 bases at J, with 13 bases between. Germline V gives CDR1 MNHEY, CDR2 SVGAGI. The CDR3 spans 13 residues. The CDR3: CASSTTFIAEAFF. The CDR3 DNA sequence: TGTGCCAGCAGTACCACTTTTATCGCTGAAGCTTTCTTT.

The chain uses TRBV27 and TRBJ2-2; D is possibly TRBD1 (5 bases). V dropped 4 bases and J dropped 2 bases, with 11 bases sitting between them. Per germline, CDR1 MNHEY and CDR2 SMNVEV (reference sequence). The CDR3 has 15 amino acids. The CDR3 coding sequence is TGTGCCAGCAGTTCGTGGGGCCCAAACACCGGGGAGCTGTTTTTT. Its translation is CASSSWGPNTGELFF.

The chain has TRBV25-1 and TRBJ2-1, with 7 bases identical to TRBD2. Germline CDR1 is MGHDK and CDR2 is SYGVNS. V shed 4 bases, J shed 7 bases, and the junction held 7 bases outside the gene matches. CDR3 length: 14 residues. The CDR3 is CASSVSGKRNEQFF. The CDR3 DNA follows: TGTGCCAGCAGTGTCAGCGGGAAGAGGAATGAGCAGTTCTTC.

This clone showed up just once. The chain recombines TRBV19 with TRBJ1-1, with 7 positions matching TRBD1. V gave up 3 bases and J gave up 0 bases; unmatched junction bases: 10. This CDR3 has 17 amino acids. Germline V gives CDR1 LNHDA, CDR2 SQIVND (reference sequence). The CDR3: CASSILGTVDMNTEAFF. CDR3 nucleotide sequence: TGTGCCAGTAGTATTCTGGGGACAGTGGACATGAACACTGAAGCTTTCTTT.

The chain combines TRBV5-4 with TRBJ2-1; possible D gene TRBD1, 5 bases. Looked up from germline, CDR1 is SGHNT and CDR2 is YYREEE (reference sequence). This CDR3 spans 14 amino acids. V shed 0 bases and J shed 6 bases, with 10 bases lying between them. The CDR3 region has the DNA TGTGCCAGCAGCTTGGAGGGGCCACTCAATGAGCAGTTCTTC. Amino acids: CASSLEGPLNEQFF.

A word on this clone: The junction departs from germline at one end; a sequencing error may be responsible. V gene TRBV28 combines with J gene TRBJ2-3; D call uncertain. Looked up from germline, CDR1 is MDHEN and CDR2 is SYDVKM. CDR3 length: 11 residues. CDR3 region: CASSTTRVTLW. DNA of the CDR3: TGTGCCAGCAGTACCACCCGGGTCACCCTCTGG. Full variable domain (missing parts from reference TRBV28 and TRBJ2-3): DVKVTQSSRYLVKRTGEKVFLECVQDMDHENMFWYRQDPGLGLRLIYFSYDVKMKEKGDIPEGYSVSREKKERFSLILESASTNQTSMYLCASSTTRVTLWGPGTRLTVL.

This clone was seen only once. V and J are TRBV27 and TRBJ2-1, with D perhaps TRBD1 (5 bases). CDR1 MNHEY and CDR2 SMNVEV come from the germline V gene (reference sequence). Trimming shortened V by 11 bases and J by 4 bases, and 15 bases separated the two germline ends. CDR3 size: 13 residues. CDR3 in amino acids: CAAKGLLYNEQFF. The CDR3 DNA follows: TGTGCCGCCAAGGGGCTACTTTACAATGAGCAGTTCTTC.